Shown below are 14 T cell receptor beta chains from a single sample sequenced in a study of cytotoxic CD8 clonotypes in ibrutinib-treated CLL. Generated by immunoSEQ multiplex PCR, the TCRdb table keeps only in-frame clones and is missing some. The data hold some 92,000 clones, with roughly three quarters observed a single time. Sequencing was performed on PBMCs, taken after 24 months of ibrutinib treatment. Receptors originate from a human donor with chronic lymphocytic leukemia.

The gene calls are TRBV6-6 and TRBJ2-7; D unclear. CDR1 MNHNY and CDR2 SVGAGI come from the germline V gene (reference sequence). This CDR3 contains 15 residues. Trimming took off 5 bases at V and 1 base at J, with 15 bases between the two ends. CDR3 nucleotide sequence: TGTGCCAGCAGTAAACCGGGCAGAGCGTCCTACGAGCAGTACTTC. Translation: CASSKPGRASYEQYF.

DNA of the CDR3: TGCGCCAGCAGCCCGGACCGGGACAGCCACTCCTACGAGCAGTACTTC. This encodes CASSPDRDSHSYEQYF. This chain uses TRBV5-1 with TRBJ2-7; 7 bases agree with TRBD1. The CDR3 is 16 amino acids. Germline assignment: CDR1 SGHRS and CDR2 YFSETQ. Unmatched junction bases numbered 10, after V lost 4 bases and J lost 0 bases.

This rearrangement joins TRBV5-6 to TRBJ2-5; D gene uncertain. Germline-derived CDR1 and CDR2 are SGHDT and YYEEEE. This CDR3 spans 11 amino acids. The germline V and J ends were trimmed by 3 bases and 2 bases, with 2 bases remaining between them. As DNA, the CDR3 is TGTGCCAGCAGCTGGCAAGAGACCCAGTACTTC. Translating it yields CASSWQETQYF.

This clone was counted between two and nine times. The chain couples TRBV7-6 to TRBJ2-7; TRBD2 might be the D (7 bases). CDR3 length: 15 amino acids. In germline, CDR1 is SGHVS, CDR2 FNYEAQ. V shed 2 bases and J shed 3 bases, with 14 bases lying between them. The DNA of the CDR3 is TGTGCCAGCAGCTTATTCGGGGGGCTTAGCTACGAGCAGTACTTC. This sequence encodes CASSLFGGLSYEQYF. The variable domain in full, completed from reference TRBV7-6 and TRBJ2-7, reads GAGVSQSPRYKVTKRGQDVALRCDPISGHVSLYWYRQALGQGPEFLTYFNYEAQQDKSGLPNDRFSAERPEGSISTLTIQRTEQRDSAMYRCASSLFGGLSYEQYFGPGTRLTVT.

This clone came up once. V and J are TRBV28 and TRBJ1-1; D remains ambiguous. V shed 2 bases and J shed 0 bases, with 10 bases lying between them. CDR1 and CDR2 from the germline V gene are MDHEN and SYDVKM. The CDR3 consists of 15 residues. CDR3 in amino acids: CASSLTAIMNTEAFF. In DNA, the CDR3 is TGTGCCAGCAGTTTAACAGCGATAATGAACACTGAAGCTTTCTTT.

The rearrangement links TRBV10-3 to TRBJ1-5, with D uncertain. Trimming took 3 bases from V and 4 from J, leaving 10 bases between them. The germline V gene encodes CDR1 ENHRY and CDR2 SYGVKD. The CDR3 runs 14 residues. In DNA, the CDR3 is TGTGCCATCAGTGAAACCCGGGATAATCAGCCCCAGCATTTT. Translation: CAISETRDNQPQHF.

V and J are TRBV5-1 and TRBJ2-3; TRBD1 matches at 10 bases. Unmatched junction bases numbered 4, after V lost 0 bases and J lost 0 bases. This CDR3 contains 17 residues. CDR1 SGHRS and CDR2 YFSETQ come from the germline V gene. The CDR3 loop is CASSLAGTGASTDTQYF. DNA of the CDR3: TGCGCCAGCAGCTTGGCCGGGACAGGGGCCAGCACAGATACGCAGTATTTT. The full variable domain, its missing parts supplied by reference TRBV5-1 and TRBJ2-3, is KAGVTQTPRYLIKTRGQQVTLSCSPISGHRSVSWYQQTPGQGLQFLFEYFSETQRNKGNFPGRFSGRQFSNSRSEMNVSTLELGDSALYLCASSLAGTGASTDTQYFGPGTRLTVL.

This rearrangement joins TRBV29-1 to TRBJ2-5; possibly TRBD2 for D (5 bases). The CDR3 is made up of 12 amino acids. Germline V CDR1 and CDR2: SQVTM, ANQGSEA. V was shortened by 4 bases and J by 0 bases, with 6 bases between the two germline ends. The CDR3 sequence is CSVGLNQETQYF. Here the CDR3 DNA reads TGCAGCGTTGGACTAAACCAAGAGACCCAGTACTTC.

In its sample, this clone was seen once. The J gene is TRBJ2-7, the V gene TRBV5-5; 9 bases map to TRBD1. The CDR3 loop spans 14 amino acids. Germline V gives CDR1 SGHKS, CDR2 YYEKEE (reference sequence). V shed 4 bases and J 5 bases; nucleotides not matched to a gene: 7. In nucleotides, the CDR3 is TGTGCCAGCAGCCCGGGACAGGGAATCAACGAGCAGTACTTC. This gives the protein CASSPGQGINEQYF.

V and J are TRBV6-5 and TRBJ2-7, with 7 bases that match TRBD2. The CDR3 is 15 amino acids. Germline lookup yields CDR1 MNHEY and CDR2 SVGAGI. Trimming at V came to 2 bases and at J to 4 bases, leaving 8 bases not matched to a gene. CDR3 DNA: TGTGCCAGCAGTTACGGTCGCGGGAGAGCTTACGAGCAGTACTTC. Protein product: CASSYGRGRAYEQYF.

The chain links TRBV18 to TRBJ1-2, with D perhaps TRBD1 (6 bases). Deletions cut 0 bases from V and 0 bases from J, with 11 bases between. The CDR3 has 16 residues. Germline values: CDR1 KGHSH, CDR2 LQKENI. CDR3 in amino acids: CASSPPRTVANYGYTF. CDR3 in DNA: TGTGCCAGCTCACCACCGAGGACAGTAGCTAACTATGGCTACACCTTC.

The chain employs TRBV4-2 and TRBJ2-1; the match to TRBD2 covers 8 bases. The germline gives CDR1 LGHNA, CDR2 YNFKEQ. The length of the CDR3 is 15 residues. V lost 3 bases, J lost 3 bases, and 4 bases stayed unmatched. CDR3 residues: CASSQELAVYNEQFF. In DNA, the CDR3 is TGTGCCAGCAGCCAGGAACTAGCGGTCTACAATGAGCAGTTCTTC.

The rearrangement links TRBV5-6 to TRBJ1-4; D might be TRBD1 (5 bases). CDR1 SGHDT and CDR2 YYEEEE come from the germline V gene. Trimming took off 4 bases at V and 4 bases at J, with 5 bases between the two ends. The CDR3 length is 12 residues. CDR3 nucleotide sequence: TGTGCCAGCAGCGGGGGTAATGAAAAACTGTTTTTT. Translated: CASSGGNEKLFF.

This sequence joins TRBV2 and TRBJ2-2; no firm D call. V was clipped by 0 bases and J by 1 base, with 6 bases between them. The CDR3 consists of 15 residues. CDR1 and CDR2 (germline): SNHLY, FYNNEI. The CDR3 region has the DNA TGTGCCAGCAGTGAAGCGCTTCGGAACACCGGGGAGCTGTTTTTT. Encoded protein: CASSEALRNTGELFF.